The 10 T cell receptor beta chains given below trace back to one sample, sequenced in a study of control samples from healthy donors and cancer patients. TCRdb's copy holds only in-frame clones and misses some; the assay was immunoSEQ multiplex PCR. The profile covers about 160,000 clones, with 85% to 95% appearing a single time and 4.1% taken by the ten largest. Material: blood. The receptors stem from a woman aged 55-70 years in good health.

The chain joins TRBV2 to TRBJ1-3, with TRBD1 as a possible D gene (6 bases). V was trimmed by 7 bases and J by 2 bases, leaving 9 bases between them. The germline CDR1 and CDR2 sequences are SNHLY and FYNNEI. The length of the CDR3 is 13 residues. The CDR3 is CASKGGAGNTIYF. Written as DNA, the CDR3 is TGTGCCAGCAAGGGGGGCGCTGGAAACACCATATATTTT.

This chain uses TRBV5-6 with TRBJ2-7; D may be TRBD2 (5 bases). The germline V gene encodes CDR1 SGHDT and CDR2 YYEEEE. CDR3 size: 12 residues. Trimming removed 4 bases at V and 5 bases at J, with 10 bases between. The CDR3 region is CASSPISDEQYF. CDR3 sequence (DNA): TGTGCCAGCAGCCCGATTAGCGACGAGCAGTACTTC.

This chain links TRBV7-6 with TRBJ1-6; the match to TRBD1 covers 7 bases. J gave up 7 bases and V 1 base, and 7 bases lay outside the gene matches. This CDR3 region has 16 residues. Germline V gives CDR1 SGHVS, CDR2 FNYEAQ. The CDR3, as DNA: TGTGCCAGCAGCTTAGAGTCCCGGGACAGAAATTCACCCCTCCACTTT. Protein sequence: CASSLESRDRNSPLHF. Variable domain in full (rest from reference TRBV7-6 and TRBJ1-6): GAGVSQSPRYKVTKRGQDVALRCDPISGHVSLYWYRQALGQGPEFLTYFNYEAQQDKSGLPNDRFSAERPEGSISTLTIQRTEQRDSAMYRCASSLESRDRNSPLHFGNGTRLTVT.

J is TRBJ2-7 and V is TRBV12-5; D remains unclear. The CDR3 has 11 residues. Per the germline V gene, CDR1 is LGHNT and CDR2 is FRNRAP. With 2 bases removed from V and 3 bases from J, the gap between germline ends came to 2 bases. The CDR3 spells CASGLNYEQYF. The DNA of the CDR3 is TGTGCTAGTGGTTTGAACTACGAGCAGTACTTC.

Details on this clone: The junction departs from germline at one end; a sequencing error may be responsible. The CDR3 region has the DNA TGTGCTAGCAGCTTAGAGCCCACAGATACGCAGTATTTT. This encodes CASSLEPTDTQYF. This chain connects TRBV7-7 to TRBJ2-3; D not resolved. The CDR3 extends over 13 amino acids. CDR1 is SSHAT, CDR2 FNYEAQ, per germline (reference sequence).

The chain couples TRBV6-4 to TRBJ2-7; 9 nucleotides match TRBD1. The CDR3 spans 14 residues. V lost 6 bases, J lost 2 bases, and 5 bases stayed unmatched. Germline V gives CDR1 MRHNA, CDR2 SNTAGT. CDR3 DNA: TGTGCCAGCAGGCCGGGACAGGGACCCTACGAGCAGTACTTC. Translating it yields CASRPGQGPYEQYF.

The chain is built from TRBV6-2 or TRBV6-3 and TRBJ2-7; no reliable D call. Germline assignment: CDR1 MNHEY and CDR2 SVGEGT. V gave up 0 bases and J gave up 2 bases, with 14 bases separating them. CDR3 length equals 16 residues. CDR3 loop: CASSYSNRKTTYEQYF. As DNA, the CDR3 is TGTGCCAGCAGTTACTCGAATCGAAAAACTACCTACGAGCAGTACTTC.

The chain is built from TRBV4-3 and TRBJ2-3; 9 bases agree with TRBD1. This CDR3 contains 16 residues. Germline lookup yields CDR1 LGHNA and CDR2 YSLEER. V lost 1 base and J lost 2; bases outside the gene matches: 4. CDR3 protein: CASSQGGQGHTDTQYF. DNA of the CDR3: TGCGCCAGCAGCCAAGGTGGACAGGGGCACACAGATACGCAGTATTTT.

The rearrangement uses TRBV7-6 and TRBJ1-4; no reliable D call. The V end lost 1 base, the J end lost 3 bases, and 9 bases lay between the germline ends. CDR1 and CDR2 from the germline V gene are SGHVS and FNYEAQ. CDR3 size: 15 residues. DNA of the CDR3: TGTGCCAGCAGCTTAGGTCAGGCCTCTAATGAAAAACTGTTTTTT. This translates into CASSLGQASNEKLFF.

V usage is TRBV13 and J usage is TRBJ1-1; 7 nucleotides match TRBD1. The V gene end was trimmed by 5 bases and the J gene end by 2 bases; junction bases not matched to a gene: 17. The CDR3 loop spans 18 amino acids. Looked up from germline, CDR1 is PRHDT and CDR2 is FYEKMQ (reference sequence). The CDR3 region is CASSPRQGVGLSNTEAFF. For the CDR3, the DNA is TGTGCCAGCAGCCCTAGACAGGGAGTAGGGTTGTCCAACACTGAAGCTTTCTTT. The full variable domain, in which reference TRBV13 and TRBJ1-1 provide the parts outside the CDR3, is AAGVIQSPRHLIKEKRETATLKCYPIPRHDTVYWYQQGPGQDPQFLISFYEKMQSDKGSIPDRFSAQQFSDYHSELNMSSLELGDSALYFCASSPRQGVGLSNTEAFFGQGTRLTVV.